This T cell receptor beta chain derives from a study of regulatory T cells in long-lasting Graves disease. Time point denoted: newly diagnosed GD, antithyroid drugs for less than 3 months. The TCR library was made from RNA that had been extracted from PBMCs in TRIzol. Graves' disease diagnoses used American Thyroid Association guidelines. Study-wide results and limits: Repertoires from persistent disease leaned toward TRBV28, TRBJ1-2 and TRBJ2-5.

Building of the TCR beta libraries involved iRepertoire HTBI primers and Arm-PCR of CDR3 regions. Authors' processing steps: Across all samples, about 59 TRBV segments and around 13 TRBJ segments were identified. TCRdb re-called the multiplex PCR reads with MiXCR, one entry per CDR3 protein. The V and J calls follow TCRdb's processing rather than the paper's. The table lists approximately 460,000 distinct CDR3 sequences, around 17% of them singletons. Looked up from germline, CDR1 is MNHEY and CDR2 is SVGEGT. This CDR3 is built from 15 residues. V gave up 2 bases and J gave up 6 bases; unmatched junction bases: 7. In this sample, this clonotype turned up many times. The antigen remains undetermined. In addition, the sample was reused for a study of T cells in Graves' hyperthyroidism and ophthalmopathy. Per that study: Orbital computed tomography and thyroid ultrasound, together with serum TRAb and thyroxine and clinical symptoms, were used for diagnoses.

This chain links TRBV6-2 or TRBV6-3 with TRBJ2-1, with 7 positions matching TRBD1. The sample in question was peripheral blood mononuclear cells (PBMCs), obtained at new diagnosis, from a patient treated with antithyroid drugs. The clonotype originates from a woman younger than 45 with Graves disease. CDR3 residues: CASSYLTGIGNEQFF. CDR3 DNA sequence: TGTGCCAGCAGTTACCTGACAGGGATAGGCAATGAGCAGTTCTTC.